Below, 15 T cell receptor beta chains from the same sample are listed, as sequenced in a study of blood T cell repertoires in COVID-19. Sequencing was performed with immunoSEQ multiplex PCR; in TCRdb, only in-frame clones are kept and a portion is missing. Of 250,000 to 300,000 clones listed, approximately 82% are singletons. Sample: PBMCs or T cells enriched from blood (not recorded which). These receptors came from a man aged 35 to 55 who had been exposed to COVID-19.

The J gene is TRBJ2-3, the V gene TRBV24-1; 9 bases align to TRBD2. Germline V gives CDR1 KGHDR, CDR2 SFDVKD. The CDR3 contains 17 residues. V lost 3 bases to trimming and J lost 7 bases; unmatched junction nucleotides: 13. CDR3 DNA: TGTGCCACCAGTGATCGTGGAGTAGCGGGAGTATCTAATACGCAGTATTTT. Translated: CATSDRGVAGVSNTQYF.

This sequence joins TRBV9 and TRBJ2-1; perhaps TRBD1 as D (6 bases). V lost 3 bases to trimming and J lost 6 bases, with 19 bases between them. The V gene's germline CDR1 is SGDLS and CDR2 YYNGEE. This CDR3 comprises 16 residues. The CDR3 region is CASSDRQAQTTNEQFF. The CDR3 region has the DNA TGTGCCAGCAGCGACCGACAGGCCCAAACCACCAATGAGCAGTTCTTC. The full variable domain, in which reference TRBV9 and TRBJ2-1 provide the parts outside the CDR3, is DSGVTQTPKHLITATGQRVTLRCSPRSGDLSVYWYQQSLDQGLQFLIQYYNGEERAKGNILERFSAQQFPDLHSELNLSSLELGDSALYFCASSDRQAQTTNEQFFGPGTRLTVL.

The gene calls are TRBV29-1 and TRBJ2-7, with 8 bases lining up with TRBD2. V was clipped by 3 bases and J by 7 bases; unmatched bases: 11. The CDR3 spans 14 residues. CDR1 is SQVTM and CDR2 is ANQGSEA in the germline V gene. DNA of the CDR3: TGCAGCGTTGACAGTCGAGGACTAGCTCGGGAGCAGTACTTC. Protein sequence: CSVDSRGLAREQYF.

This clone was seen a few times. The chain employs TRBV30 and TRBJ2-7, with 10 bases identical to TRBD1. Germline V gives CDR1 GTSNPN, CDR2 SVGIG (reference sequence). J was trimmed by 7 bases and V by 0 bases; bases with no gene match: 9. This CDR3 region has 15 residues. The chain's CDR3 is CAWSVPGTGVREQYF. As DNA, the CDR3 is TGTGCCTGGAGTGTACCCGGGACAGGGGTGAGGGAGCAGTACTTC.

This sequence joins TRBV5-8 and TRBJ2-3; TRBD1 might be the D (5 bases). The CDR3 is made up of 16 amino acids. The germline V and J ends were trimmed by 2 bases and 3 bases, with 16 bases remaining between them. In germline, CDR1 is SGHTS, CDR2 YDEGEE. The DNA of the CDR3 is TGTGCCAGCAGCTTAAGGACACACAGACCTACAGATACGCAGTATTTT. This codes for CASSLRTHRPTDTQYF.

The CDR3 DNA reads as TGTGCCAGCAGCTTCGGACAGGGGGGTCAGCCCCAGCATTTT. Translation: CASSFGQGGQPQHF. The chain couples TRBV5-4 to TRBJ1-5; TRBD1 matches 10 bases. With V trimmed by 2 bases and J by 6 bases, 2 bases remained unmatched. This CDR3 is built from 14 residues. Germline V lookup: CDR1 SGHNT, CDR2 YYREEE (reference sequence). The variable domain in full, with the rest retrieved from reference TRBV5-4 and TRBJ1-5, is ETGVTQSPTHLIKTRGQQVTLRCSSQSGHNTVSWYQQALGQGPQFIFQYYREEENGRGNFPPRFSGLQFPNYSSELNVNALELDDSALYLCASSFGQGGQPQHFGDGTRLSIL.

The chain is built from TRBV19 and TRBJ2-2; D is unresolved. The CDR3 length is 13 residues. The ends were cut back, 5 bases at V and 7 bases at J, with 11 bases in the middle. Germline values: CDR1 LNHDA, CDR2 SQIVND (reference sequence). CDR3 region: CASSSERVGELFF. The CDR3, as DNA: TGTGCCAGTAGTTCGGAGCGAGTCGGGGAGCTGTTTTTT.

CDR3 loop: CATSDPQLAAYNEQFF. CDR3 sequence (DNA): TGTGCCACCAGTGATCCTCAACTAGCGGCCTACAATGAGCAGTTCTTC. The V and J genes are TRBV24-1 and TRBJ2-1; TRBD2 matches 8 bases. Germline trimming cut 3 bases from V and 2 bases from J; bases unmatched to any gene: 5. CDR3 length: 16 residues. Germline lookup yields CDR1 KGHDR and CDR2 SFDVKD.

The DNA of the CDR3 is TGTGCCACCAGTGATTTGCAGTCGGGGAGGACCCAGTACTTC. Its translation: CATSDLQSGRTQYF. The chain carries TRBV24-1 and TRBJ2-5, with D possibly TRBD2 on 5 matching bases. Between the trimmed V and J ends, which lost 0 bases and 7 bases, there was a span of 11 bases. Per germline, CDR1 KGHDR and CDR2 SFDVKD. The CDR3 has 14 amino acids.

V and J are TRBV6-1 and TRBJ2-1; no clear D gene. The CDR3 runs 15 residues. The germline V gene encodes CDR1 MNHNS and CDR2 SASEGT. The V end was cut by 0 bases, the J end by 0 bases, with 6 bases between. The CDR3: CASSEAPSSYNEQFF. In nucleotides, the CDR3 is TGTGCCAGCAGTGAAGCCCCGAGCTCCTACAATGAGCAGTTCTTC.

CDR3 bases: TGTGCCAGCAGTTTCCTAGGGGGTGGGATCGGGGAGCTGTTTTTT. This gives the protein CASSFLGGGIGELFF. The chain combines TRBV27 with TRBJ2-2; a possible D gene is TRBD1 (6 bases). With 3 bases removed from V and 7 bases from J, the gap between germline ends came to 15 bases. Germline-derived CDR1 and CDR2 are MNHEY and SMNVEV (reference sequence). This CDR3 region has 15 residues.

This clone was recorded once. The DNA for the CDR3 is TGTGCCAGTAGTAAACAAGCGGGAGGGCGGTTCTACGAGCAGTACTTC. Translation: CASSKQAGGRFYEQYF. The V and J genes are TRBV19 and TRBJ2-7, with 10 bases identical to TRBD2. Germline V gene lookup returns CDR1 LNHDA and CDR2 SQIVND (reference sequence). This CDR3 is 16 amino acids long. With V trimmed by 4 bases and J by 3 bases, 9 bases remained unmatched.

The CDR3 protein is CASSYGSSGRYEQYF. In nucleotides, the CDR3 is TGTGCCAGCAGCTACGGTTCTAGCGGGAGGTACGAGCAGTACTTC. The chain uses TRBV6-5 and TRBJ2-7; 11 nucleotides line up with TRBD2. CDR1 is MNHEY, CDR2 SVGAGI, per germline. The CDR3 spans 15 residues. The V gene end was trimmed by 6 bases and the J gene end by 4 bases; junction bases not matched to a gene: 8.

The V call is TRBV30, the J call TRBJ2-2, with D uncertain. Germline-derived CDR1 and CDR2 are GTSNPN and SVGIG (reference sequence). V was shortened by 4 bases and J by 3 bases, with 6 bases between the two germline ends. CDR3 size: 12 residues. The CDR3 protein is CAWKQHTGELFF. The CDR3 coding sequence is TGTGCCTGGAAACAGCACACCGGGGAGCTGTTTTTT.

The CDR3 is CASSLAGTDTQYF. The DNA for the CDR3 is TGTGCCAGCAGCTTGGCTGGCACAGATACGCAGTATTTT. The genes are TRBV5-6 and TRBJ2-3; D is unclear. Germline CDR1 is SGHDT and CDR2 is YYEEEE. V dropped 0 bases and J dropped 1 base, with 3 bases sitting between them. There are 13 residues in the CDR3.